Given below is one T cell receptor (beta chain) in context. This clone was seen many times. Its specific antigen is unknown. Base qualities are not at hand, and no much larger clone is one base apart. At the junction V is shortened by 5 bases and J by 0 bases, with 12 bases in between. CDR1 and CDR2 were assigned from the germline V gene (reference sequence) as DFQATT and SNEGSKA. The CDR3 starts with the cysteine, ends with the phenylalanine, and has 14 residues. The read is trimmed to its CDR3 DNA, 42 bases read in frame from base 1. This record belongs to a study of metastatic and nonmetastatic thyroid tumors (TCRdb year 2020). About the study as a whole: For patients with malignant and with benign thyroid disease, the researchers compared repertoires between peripheral blood samples and tumor or nodule tissue samples.

The paper as a whole reports these results and caveats: In both blood and tumor samples, TCR beta diversity was reported to be significantly higher in malignant tumors than in benign nodules.

No treatment had been received by any patient before thyroid surgery. Patient clinical samples collected from the early 2010s to the late 2010s were retrospectively analysed using T-cell receptor beta sequencing. The method was PCR. TCRdb names Illumina HiSeq 4000 as the instrument used. High-throughput sequencing was used to profile the CDR3 region of the TCR beta-chain in every patient. In the source study's methods: Drawing on CDR3 differences between clinicopathological groups, the researchers built a classifier meant to tell apart patients with distant-metastatic papillary thyroid cancer. To measure repertoire diversity the researchers used the Shannon index, while the Morisita-Horn index served to gauge how similar the tumor and blood repertoires were. In-frame beta chains were kept once TCRdb had trimmed the public reads at Q25 with fastp and called clones with MiXCR. These V and J calls derive from TCRdb rather than the authors' analysis. The sample profile shows some 18,000 clones; roughly 22% of them were found once. In total, the top ten clones hold roughly 10% of the sample.

The receptor comes from a male donor with papillary thyroid cancer or a benign thyroid nodule (not recorded which). Some clones in this sample may be carry-over from other donors' samples. The sequence links TRBV20-1 to TRBJ2-3; the D call is possibly TRBD1 or TRBD2, each sharing 5 bases. Material: tumor tissue. The nucleotide sequence is TGCAGTGCTGTCGTGGGGGATAGCACAGATACGCAGTATTTT. Translation gives CSAVVGDSTDTQYF.